This T cell receptor (beta chain) was retrieved from a study of T-cell reconstitution after alpha-beta-depleted transplantation in children. Study-wide findings and caveats: Counts and diversity of T cells one year after transplant came mostly from newly produced T cells.

This CDR3 region has 14 residues. The germline V gene has CDR1 DFQATT and CDR2 SNEGSKA (reference sequence). V shed 0 bases and J shed 4 bases, with 11 bases lying between them. Library preparation (for TCRbeta) was performed with unique molecular identifiers. TCRdb reprocessed the PCR reads via MiXCR and lists one record per CDR3 protein. In the table there are about 470,000 distinct CDR3 sequences, roughly 44% of which are singletons. As concerns this clonotype: Its target is unknown.

This TCR was sampled from a girl between 2 and 10 years old with aplastic anemia, due to receive a stem cell transplant. The source material was PBMCs, sampled before TCRalphabeta/CD19-depleted stem cell transplant. The chain combines TRBV20-1 with TRBJ2-3, with D unclear. The CDR3 coding sequence is TGCAGTGCTAGAGATCCAGGATTTGCAGATACGCAGTATTTT. It specifies CSARDPGFADTQYF.